One sample yielded the 8 T cell receptor beta chains listed below, sequenced in a study of T cell changes during pregnancy in multiple sclerosis. Method: immunoSEQ multiplex PCR; TCRdb's copy keeps in-frame clones and lacks some. Among fewer than 95,000 clones listed, 94% were seen once. Here the sequenced sample was peripheral blood, taken in the third trimester of pregnancy. The source of these receptors is a female donor with multiple sclerosis, enrolled in a pregnancy study.

The chain recombines TRBV5-1 with TRBJ1-5; D remains ambiguous. Germline V gives CDR1 SGHRS, CDR2 YFSETQ. Trimming removed 2 bases from V and 3 bases from J, with 9 bases in between. There are 14 residues in the CDR3. In nucleotides, the CDR3 is TGCGCCAGCAGCTTCGGCGGGTTCAATCAGCCCCAGCATTTT. Its protein is CASSFGGFNQPQHF.

This chain links TRBV4-2 with TRBJ2-7, with TRBD2 matching 7 bases. J was trimmed by 3 bases and V by 3 bases; bases with no gene match: 8. CDR3 length equals 15 residues. Germline V gene sequence: CDR1 LGHNA, CDR2 YNFKEQ. The CDR3 is CASSQSPGLFYEQYF. The CDR3 DNA reads as TGTGCCAGCAGCCAGTCCCCGGGACTATTCTACGAGCAGTACTTC.

This chain joins TRBV9 and TRBJ2-2; TRBD2 matches 14 bases. The germline V gene has CDR1 SGDLS and CDR2 YYNGEE. V was pared by 5 bases and J by 5 bases, with 11 bases of the junction left unmatched. The CDR3 is 18 residues long. The CDR3 DNA reads TGTGCCAGCAGTGGCTCCGGGACTAGCGGGAGTGGAACCGGGGAGCTGTTTTTT. The encoded protein is CASSGSGTSGSGTGELFF.

This clone was found a few times. This chain joins TRBV10-3 and TRBJ1-2; TRBD1 agrees at 7 bases. V gave up 6 bases and J gave up 4 bases; unmatched junction bases: 8. Germline CDR1 is ENHRY and CDR2 is SYGVKD. The CDR3 totals 14 residues. The chain's CDR3 is CAIRPGQRAYGYTF. CDR3 in DNA: TGTGCCATCAGGCCGGGACAGCGGGCCTATGGCTACACCTTC.

The CDR3 region has the DNA TGTGCCAGTAGTATAGAGGGGGCTTCCTACAATGAGCAGTTCTTC. Protein sequence: CASSIEGASYNEQFF. The rearrangement links TRBV19 to TRBJ2-1; TRBD1 might be the D (6 bases). Deletions cut 0 bases from V and 1 base from J, with 7 bases between. CDR3 length: 15 amino acids. Germline V lookup: CDR1 LNHDA, CDR2 SQIVND (reference sequence).

This clone occurred a few times. The chain has TRBV9 and TRBJ2-1; maybe TRBD1 (7 bases). V was cut by 4 bases and J by 8 bases, with 10 bases left in between. CDR3 length: 12 amino acids. Germline V CDR1 and CDR2: SGDLS, YYNGEE. CDR3 DNA sequence: TGTGCCAGCAGCCCCAGGGGGGATGAGCAGTTCTTC. Translated, it gives CASSPRGDEQFF. Using reference TRBV9 and TRBJ2-1 for the parts outside the CDR3, the full variable domain is DSGVTQTPKHLITATGQRVTLRCSPRSGDLSVYWYQQSLDQGLQFLIQYYNGEERAKGNILERFSAQQFPDLHSELNLSSLELGDSALYFCASSPRGDEQFFGPGTRLTVL.

The CDR3 DNA reads as TGTGCCAGCAGCTATTTGACAGGGTCCGGTGGCTACACCTTC. It encodes CASSYLTGSGGYTF. The chain recombines TRBV11-2 with TRBJ1-2; TRBD1 matches at 7 bases. CDR1 and CDR2 (germline): SGHAT, FQNNGV. The CDR3 is 14 amino acids. V trimming: 4 bases; J trimming: 7 bases; junction bases outside the gene matches: 9. The full variable domain, in which reference TRBV11-2 and TRBJ1-2 provide the parts outside the CDR3, is EAGVAQSPRYKIIEKRQSVAFWCNPISGHATLYWYQQILGQGPKLLIQFQNNGVVDDSQLPKDRFSAERLKGVDSTLKIQPAKLEDSAVYLCASSYLTGSGGYTFGSGTRLTVV.

CDR3 loop: CASSRLAGETGELFF. In DNA, the CDR3 is TGTGCCAGCAGTCGACTAGCGGGAGAAACCGGGGAGCTGTTTTTT. The rearrangement links TRBV7-2 to TRBJ2-2, with 12 bases lining up with TRBD2. The V gene end was trimmed by 6 bases and the J gene end by 5 bases; junction bases not matched to a gene: 4. The CDR3 length is 15 residues. Germline assignment: CDR1 SGHTA and CDR2 FQGNSA.